Presented here are 28 T cell receptor beta chains from one specimen sequenced in a study of T cell changes during pregnancy in multiple sclerosis. The table came from immunoSEQ multiplex PCR; TCRdb's copy has only in-frame clones and leaves some out. The table lists tens of thousands of clones, less than 95% of them singletons. The sequenced sample was peripheral blood, obtained before pregnancy. The receptors shown here come from a female donor with multiple sclerosis, enrolled in a pregnancy study.

In its sample, this clone was seen once. The genes are TRBV5-1 and TRBJ2-1; possible D gene TRBD2, 6 bases. CDR1 and CDR2 from the germline V gene are SGHRS and YFSETQ. Trimming left V 1 base short and J 0 bases short, with 11 bases between. The CDR3 has 16 residues. This CDR3 reads CASSLNSGPSYNEQFF. CDR3 nucleotide sequence: TGCGCCAGCAGCTTGAACAGCGGGCCCTCCTACAATGAGCAGTTCTTC.

This CDR3 is CASSLYRGTVNTGELFF. CDR3 coding DNA: TGTGCCAGCAGCCTATACCGGGGGACAGTGAACACCGGGGAGCTGTTTTTT. The chain has TRBV7-9 and TRBJ2-2; the D gene is possibly TRBD1 (7 bases). The V gene lost 5 bases and the J gene lost 1 base, with 17 bases spanning the gap. In germline, CDR1 is SEHNR, CDR2 FQNEAQ (reference sequence). This CDR3 is built from 17 residues.

The chain combines TRBV28 with TRBJ1-4; D perhaps matches TRBD1 (5 bases). Germline V CDR1 and CDR2: MDHEN, SYDVKM. Trimming pared 3 bases from V and 1 base from J, leaving 6 bases between. The CDR3 extends over 14 amino acids. For the CDR3, the DNA is TGTGCCAGCAGTTTGGGGGGAACTAATGAAAAACTGTTTTTT. This encodes CASSLGGTNEKLFF.

In this sample, this clone turned up a few times. The CDR3 sequence: CASSEGVGQVLYGYTF. The CDR3 DNA reads TGTGCCAGCAGTGAGGGAGTCGGGCAGGTACTCTATGGCTACACCTTC. J is TRBJ1-2 and V is TRBV2; D is unresolved. The CDR3 is made up of 16 amino acids. Trimming took 3 bases from V and 4 from J, leaving 18 bases between them. Germline CDR1 SNHLY, CDR2 FYNNEI.

The chain's CDR3 is CASSTGTSGRDTQYF. The DNA for the CDR3 is TGCGCCAGCAGCACCGGGACTAGCGGTAGGGATACGCAGTATTTT. This rearrangement joins TRBV5-1 to TRBJ2-3; 11 nucleotides line up with TRBD2. The CDR3 is made up of 15 amino acids. The V gene's germline CDR1 is SGHRS and CDR2 YFSETQ. V lost 4 bases, J lost 6 bases, and 7 bases stayed unmatched.

This rearrangement joins TRBV2 to TRBJ2-7, with D possibly TRBD2 on 5 matching bases. Germline V gene lookup returns CDR1 SNHLY and CDR2 FYNNEI. With 6 bases removed from V and 7 bases from J, the gap between germline ends came to 10 bases. This CDR3 comprises 11 residues. This chain's CDR3 is CASRTGLEQYF. The DNA of the CDR3 is TGTGCCAGCAGGACGGGGTTAGAGCAGTACTTC.

As to this clone: Sequence at one end of the junction differs from germline and may be a read error. The gene calls are TRBV4-2 and TRBJ2-7; tentative D call: TRBD2 (5 bases). Germline assignment: CDR1 LGHNA and CDR2 YNFKEQ. The CDR3 runs to 11 residues. The CDR3 spells CASSQATDYYF. CDR3 DNA: TGTGCCAGCAGCCAGGCCACCGACTATTATTTC.

V gene TRBV27 combines with J gene TRBJ2-3; 12 nucleotides line up with TRBD2. The CDR3 sequence is 19 residues long. J gave up 2 bases and V 6 bases, and 15 bases lay outside the gene matches. Germline V CDR1 and CDR2: MNHEY, SMNVEV (reference sequence). The CDR3 DNA is TGTGCCAGCAGCCGTCTGAAGACTAGCGGGAGAATGAACACAGATACGCAGTATTTT. It encodes CASSRLKTSGRMNTDTQYF.

This chain uses TRBV5-1 with TRBJ2-5, with TRBD1 matching over 11 bases. Per germline, CDR1 SGHRS and CDR2 YFSETQ. The CDR3 extends over 15 amino acids. V trimming: 4 bases; J trimming: 4 bases; junction bases outside the gene matches: 6. The CDR3 nucleotides read TGCGCCAGCAGCCCCGGACAGGGGGCAGGAGAGACCCAGTACTTC. Encoded protein: CASSPGQGAGETQYF.

The V call is TRBV6-5, the J call TRBJ2-6; TRBD1 agrees at 8 bases. V lost 0 bases and J lost 4; bases outside the gene matches: 2. Germline loops: CDR1 MNHEY, CDR2 SVGAGI. The CDR3 spans 16 residues. The DNA for the CDR3 is TGTGCCAGCAGTTACTCGACAGGGGCCGGGGCCAACGTCCTGACTTTC. Protein product: CASSYSTGAGANVLTF.

The V and J genes are TRBV28 and TRBJ1-6, with 8 nucleotides matching TRBD1. The CDR3 loop spans 14 amino acids. Germline CDR1 and CDR2: MDHEN and SYDVKM. The trim removed 7 bases at V and 7 bases at J, leaving 6 bases unmatched. The CDR3 coding sequence is TGTGCCAGCACAGGGGGCCAGGGGAATTCACCCCTCCACTTT. This encodes CASTGGQGNSPLHF.

The chain combines TRBV19 with TRBJ1-5; the D is unclear. This CDR3 contains 12 residues. The germline gives CDR1 LNHDA, CDR2 SQIVND (reference sequence). V was trimmed by 6 bases and J by 5 bases, leaving 8 bases between them. CDR3 residues: CASREFDQPQHF. As DNA, the CDR3 is TGTGCCAGTAGGGAGTTTGATCAGCCCCAGCATTTT.

This clone appeared a single time. The chain uses TRBV15 and TRBJ2-5; no definite D call. This CDR3 comprises 15 residues. Trimming stripped 0 bases from V and 1 base from J, with 9 bases between. CDR1 is LNHNV and CDR2 is YYDKDF in the germline V gene (reference sequence). The CDR3 nucleotides read TGTGCCACCAGCAGAGACCTGGCGGTCCAAGAGACCCAGTACTTC. It codes for CATSRDLAVQETQYF.

The genes are TRBV7-6 and TRBJ2-1, with 10 bases that match TRBD1. V lost 4 bases and J lost 6; bases outside the gene matches: 6. The CDR3 loop spans 15 amino acids. Germline V gene sequence: CDR1 SGHVS, CDR2 FNYEAQ. The chain's CDR3 is CASSSGQGHFNEQFF. CDR3 in DNA: TGTGCCAGCAGCTCGGGACAGGGGCACTTCAATGAGCAGTTCTTC.

The J gene is TRBJ1-1, the V gene TRBV5-1; 7 bases fit TRBD1. The CDR3 consists of 14 residues. With 0 bases clipped from V and 4 bases from J, the junction kept 3 bases outside the gene matches. Germline CDR1 and CDR2: SGHRS and YFSETQ. The CDR3 DNA is TGCGCCAGCAGCTTGGGTAGGGGGCCCACTGAAGCTTTCTTT. Amino acid sequence: CASSLGRGPTEAFF.

The chain couples TRBV7-2 to TRBJ2-1; TRBD2 matches at 8 bases. CDR3 size: 14 residues. V dropped 2 bases and J dropped 9; count of bases not matched to a gene: 6. Germline CDR1 SGHTA, CDR2 FQGNSA. This chain's CDR3 is CASSLLTGGAEQFF. The CDR3 nucleotides read TGTGCCAGCAGCTTATTGACCGGGGGGGCTGAGCAGTTCTTC.

The rearrangement links TRBV14 to TRBJ1-1, with 8 bases aligning to TRBD1. CDR3 length equals 19 residues. CDR1 SGHDN and CDR2 FVKESK come from the germline V gene. The V and J ends lost 2 bases and 3 bases, in that order; junction bases with no gene match: 17. The CDR3 reads CASSQHFRGPNQRYTEAFF. The CDR3 nucleotides read TGTGCCAGCAGCCAACACTTCAGGGGGCCCAACCAAAGATACACTGAAGCTTTCTTT.

The V call is TRBV19, the J call TRBJ2-6; D is perhaps TRBD1 (5 bases). V lost 3 bases and J lost 0, with 9 bases in between. Per germline, CDR1 LNHDA and CDR2 SQIVND (reference sequence). The CDR3 totals 16 residues. The CDR3 protein is CASSMGQASGANVLTF. Here the CDR3 DNA reads TGTGCCAGTAGTATGGGGCAGGCCTCTGGGGCCAACGTCCTGACTTTC.

The chain recombines TRBV6-6 with TRBJ2-1, with TRBD2 matching over 16 bases. Trimming at V came to 6 bases and at J to 15 bases, leaving 14 bases not matched to a gene. Germline values: CDR1 MNHNY, CDR2 SVGAGI (reference sequence). This CDR3 is 16 amino acids long. This CDR3 reads CASRDRGLAGGQLGFF. The CDR3 DNA sequence: TGTGCCAGCAGGGACCGGGGACTAGCGGGGGGGCAACTCGGGTTCTTC.

The rearrangement uses TRBV6-6 and TRBJ2-1; D remains ambiguous. CDR1 is MNHNY and CDR2 is SVGAGI in the germline V gene (reference sequence). The CDR3 spans 16 residues. Trimming pared 2 bases from V and 6 bases from J, leaving 17 bases between. The CDR3 is CASSYPPGVLGNEQFF. CDR3 nucleotide sequence: TGTGCCAGCAGTTACCCCCCCGGAGTGTTAGGCAATGAGCAGTTCTTC.

The rearrangement uses TRBV19 and TRBJ1-1, with 8 bases matching TRBD1. Per the germline V gene, CDR1 is LNHDA and CDR2 is SQIVND (reference sequence). Trimming cost V 4 bases and J 1 base; bases outside gene matches: 20. The CDR3 contains 20 residues. The CDR3 here is CASSTRQGRPSRVQNTEAFF. The CDR3 nucleotides are TGTGCCAGTAGTACTCGACAGGGGAGGCCGTCCAGGGTACAGAACACTGAAGCTTTCTTT.

CDR3 sequence reads: CASSPRTGNEQYF. CDR3 DNA sequence: TGTGCCAGCAGCCCTCGGACAGGGAACGAGCAGTACTTC. This sequence joins TRBV7-2 and TRBJ2-7, with 8 positions matching TRBD1. The V gene end was trimmed by 5 bases and the J gene end by 5 bases; junction bases not matched to a gene: 5. Germline V gene lookup returns CDR1 SGHTA and CDR2 FQGNSA. CDR3 size: 13 residues.

This chain uses TRBV7-7 with TRBJ2-1; 10 positions match TRBD2. The CDR3 sequence is 15 residues long. Germline V gene sequence: CDR1 SSHAT, CDR2 FNYEAQ (reference sequence). V gave up 4 bases and J gave up 9 bases; unmatched junction bases: 9. In nucleotides, the CDR3 is TGTGCCAGCAGCTCCCTAGCGGGAGAGCAGGGTGAGCAGTTCTTC. Translating it yields CASSSLAGEQGEQFF.

This clone came up once. The genes are TRBV6-1 and TRBJ1-3, with D tentatively TRBD1 (6 bases). The CDR3 is 15 amino acids. Looked up from germline, CDR1 is MNHNS and CDR2 is SASEGT. The V and J ends lost 3 bases and 3 bases respectively, with 12 bases between them. The DNA of the CDR3 is TGTGCCAGCAGTGATGGGAGGGGGTATGGAAACACCATATATTTT. Translation gives CASSDGRGYGNTIYF.

This clone showed up just a few times. This chain links TRBV7-9 with TRBJ2-1; 13 bases are shared with TRBD2. This CDR3 has 19 residues. The germline V gene has CDR1 SEHNR and CDR2 FQNEAQ (reference sequence). J lost 3 bases, V lost 2 bases, and 10 bases had no gene match. CDR3 in amino acids: CASSLRVPGLAGIYNEQFF. The CDR3 nucleotides read TGTGCCAGCAGCTTAAGGGTCCCGGGACTAGCGGGGATCTACAATGAGCAGTTCTTC.

This clone appeared once. This chain connects TRBV18 to TRBJ2-3; 15 nucleotides agree with TRBD2. The CDR3 is made up of 19 amino acids. Germline trimming cut 3 bases from V and 1 base from J; bases unmatched to any gene: 8. CDR1 KGHSH and CDR2 LQKENI come from the germline V gene. CDR3 sequence reads: CASSPDGTSGRSRTDTQYF. DNA for the CDR3: TGTGCCAGCTCACCCGACGGGACTAGCGGGAGGTCACGCACAGATACGCAGTATTTT.

The V and J genes are TRBV15 and TRBJ2-1, with D unclear. This CDR3 region has 11 residues. Looked up from germline, CDR1 is LNHNV and CDR2 is YYDKDF (reference sequence). Trimming took off 8 bases at V and 2 bases at J, with 4 bases between the two ends. The chain's CDR3 is CATSAYNEQFF. DNA of the CDR3: TGTGCCACCTCCGCCTACAATGAGCAGTTCTTC.

This clone has a single count. The rearrangement links TRBV9 to TRBJ1-5; 8 nucleotides align to TRBD1. The junction had 5 bases not matched to a gene; V was cut back by 3 bases and J by 6 bases. Germline values: CDR1 SGDLS, CDR2 YYNGEE. This CDR3 region has 14 residues. CDR3 sequence reads: CASSGDRYFQPQHF. CDR3 nucleotides: TGTGCCAGCAGCGGGGACAGGTATTTTCAGCCCCAGCATTTT.